The 20 T cell receptor beta chains reported below all come from one sample, sequenced in a study of shared clonotypes between healthy human individuals. The data were produced by immunoSEQ multiplex PCR, yet TCRdb's version contains in-frame clones alone and is incomplete. This sample has about 1.1 million clones, with about four fifths found just once. Material for sequencing was memory CD4+ T cells from PBMCs. Subset given: CD45RA-negative fraction. Receptors were obtained from a man aged 18 to 29 in good health. Some clones in this sample may be carry-over from other donors' samples.

A note on this clone: Sequence at one end of the junction differs from germline and may be a read error. V usage is TRBV4-1 and J usage is TRBJ1-4; D is possibly TRBD1 (5 bases). This CDR3 has 16 residues. Germline lookup yields CDR1 MGHRA and CDR2 YSYEKL. The CDR3 region has the DNA TGCGCCGGCAGCCGCGACACGAGGGGTGTGAACGAAAAACTGTTTTTT. It yields the protein CAGSRDTRGVNEKLFF.

This clone has more than one count but fewer than ten. In the same sample, other DNA sequences code for this CDR3. The rearrangement joins TRBV19 to TRBJ1-1, with 8 positions matching TRBD1. The CDR3 contains 13 residues. V was pared by 2 bases and J by 5 bases, with 1 base of the junction left unmatched. Germline V gene sequence: CDR1 LNHDA, CDR2 SQIVND (reference sequence). The CDR3 bases are TGTGCCAGTAGTATAACAGGGGGGACTGAAGCTTTCTTT. Protein product: CASSITGGTEAFF.

A word on this clone: A far bigger clonotype differs at one base, so this is likely a read error. The CDR3 reads CASSPGTSTGELFF. The CDR3 bases are TGTGCCAGCAGCCCCGGGACTTCCACCGGGGAGCTGTTTTTT. The gene calls are TRBV6-6 and TRBJ2-2, with TRBD2 as a possible D gene (6 bases). Per the germline V gene, CDR1 is MNHNY and CDR2 is SVGAGI (reference sequence). V was trimmed by 6 bases and J by 4 bases, leaving 12 bases between them. This CDR3 spans 14 amino acids.

This chain joins TRBV4-3 and TRBJ1-3, with 8 bases that match TRBD1. Germline V gives CDR1 LGHNA, CDR2 YSLEER. The CDR3 contains 15 residues. Trimming took 5 bases from V and 4 from J; bases not matched to a gene: 7. CDR3 sequence reads: CASSTRTGYGNTIYF. The CDR3 DNA reads TGCGCCAGCAGCACCCGGACAGGGTACGGAAACACCATATATTTT.

The J gene is TRBJ2-1, the V gene TRBV28, with 13 bases lining up with TRBD2. The germline V gene has CDR1 MDHEN and CDR2 SYDVKM. Trimming took 5 bases from V and 7 from J; bases not matched to a gene: 5. This CDR3 contains 15 residues. In DNA form, the CDR3 reads TGTGCCAGCAGTCCCAGGACTAGCGGGAGTAATGAGCAGTTCTTC. Its translation is CASSPRTSGSNEQFF.

The chain couples TRBV6-6 to TRBJ1-1, with TRBD1 as a possible D gene (5 bases). Trimming took off 2 bases at V and 6 bases at J, with 10 bases between the two ends. The germline CDR1 and CDR2 sequences are MNHNY and SVGAGI (reference sequence). This CDR3 comprises 13 residues. The CDR3 is CASSYTGGSEAFF. Here the CDR3 DNA reads TGTGCCAGCAGTTACACGGGGGGGTCTGAAGCTTTCTTT.

This clone appeared a few times. For the CDR3, the DNA is TGTGCCAGCAGTGGGGACAGCACTGAAGCTTTCTTT. Its protein product is CASSGDSTEAFF. The chain uses TRBV2 and TRBJ1-1, with 7 bases matching TRBD1. V trimming: 4 bases; J trimming: 4 bases; junction bases outside the gene matches: 0. This CDR3 has 12 residues. Germline V gene data show CDR1 as SNHLY and CDR2 as FYNNEI.

Regarding this clone: One end of the junction is discordant with germline, which a read error may explain. The chain combines TRBV11-1 with TRBJ2-1, with 10 bases fitting TRBD2. Germline CDR1 SGHAT, CDR2 FQDESV (reference sequence). The CDR3 covers 16 residues. The CDR3 DNA follows: TGTGCCAGCAGCTCCCGGACTAGCGGAGTCTACAATGGGCAGTTCTTC. Protein product: CASSSRTSGVYNGQFF.

CDR3 region: CASSFSAGQGNTEAFF. The CDR3 DNA follows: TGTGCCAGCAGCTTTAGTGCAGGACAGGGGAACACTGAAGCTTTCTTT. The chain joins TRBV7-2 to TRBJ1-1; the match to TRBD1 covers 8 bases. Per germline, CDR1 SGHTA and CDR2 FQGNSA. V shed 3 bases, J shed 1 base, and the junction held 7 bases outside the gene matches. This CDR3 is built from 16 residues. Looking up the rest from reference TRBV7-2 and TRBJ1-1 gives the full variable domain: GAGVSQSPSNKVTEKGKDVELRCDPISGHTALYWYRQSLGQGLEFLIYFQGNSAPDKSGLPSDRFSAERTGGSVSTLTIQRTQQEDSAVYLCASSFSAGQGNTEAFFGQGTRLTVV.

The CDR3 nucleotides read TGTGCCAGCAGCTTCGGACTGATTACAAATGAGCAGTTCTTC. Its translation: CASSFGLITNEQFF. V and J are TRBV9 and TRBJ2-1; possible D gene TRBD2, 5 bases. From germline, CDR1 is SGDLS and CDR2 YYNGEE. CDR3 length: 14 amino acids. V was shortened by 4 bases and J by 7 bases, with 15 bases between the two germline ends.

The gene calls are TRBV7-2 and TRBJ1-2, with D perhaps TRBD1 (5 bases). The CDR3 length is 14 residues. The V gene's germline CDR1 is SGHTA and CDR2 FQGNSA. V was shortened by 2 bases and J by 1 base, with 8 bases between the two germline ends. The DNA for the CDR3 is TGTGCCAGCAGCTTACATGGGGGTAACTATGGCTACACCTTC. Translating gives CASSLHGGNYGYTF.

Here the CDR3 DNA reads TGTGCCAGCAGTTCCGGACAGTTAAGTCTTCAGCATTTT. Protein: CASSSGQLSLQHF. The V and J genes are TRBV28 and TRBJ1-5, with TRBD1 as a possible D gene (6 bases). Germline loops: CDR1 MDHEN, CDR2 SYDVKM. The ends were cut back, 4 bases at V and 13 bases at J, with 17 bases in the middle. The CDR3 has 13 residues.

The chain joins TRBV20-1 to TRBJ2-2; D call uncertain. This CDR3 has 11 amino acids. Germline V gene sequence: CDR1 DFQATT, CDR2 SNEGSKA (reference sequence). V dropped 3 bases and J dropped 3 bases, with 2 bases sitting between them. The CDR3 region is CSASYTGELFF. The CDR3 coding sequence is TGCAGTGCTAGTTACACCGGGGAGCTGTTTTTT.

V is TRBV28 and J is TRBJ2-7; 9 bases agree with TRBD2. J gave up 0 bases and V 4 bases, and 10 bases lay outside the gene matches. Per the germline V gene, CDR1 is MDHEN and CDR2 is SYDVKM. The length of the CDR3 is 17 residues. CDR3 amino acids: CASSYEAGGPSSYEQYF. CDR3 in DNA: TGTGCCAGCAGTTATGAAGCGGGAGGCCCAAGCTCCTACGAGCAGTACTTC.

This rearrangement joins TRBV21-1 to TRBJ2-7; the table assigns TRBD2, which was not confirmed against the DNA. TRBV21-1 is a known pseudogene. The CDR3 is 17 residues long. The CDR3 region is CPPTRNLAGGPYCEQYF. The CDR3 DNA sequence: TGTCCCCCTACGAGGAATCTAGCGGGAGGGCCTTATTGCGAGCAGTACTTC.

The chain has TRBV7-6 and TRBJ2-2; a possible D gene is TRBD1 (6 bases). The germline V and J ends were trimmed by 5 bases and 0 bases, with 13 bases remaining between them. The V gene's germline CDR1 is SGHVS and CDR2 FNYEAQ. This CDR3 has 16 amino acids. CDR3 sequence (DNA): TGTGCCAGCAGCCCCGAGGCAGGGGCGAACACCGGGGAGCTGTTTTTT. It codes for CASSPEAGANTGELFF.

J is TRBJ2-5 and V is TRBV4-1, with a weak D call TRBD2 (5 bases). CDR3 size: 15 residues. Per the germline V gene, CDR1 is MGHRA and CDR2 is YSYEKL. Trimming removed 0 bases at V and 4 bases at J, with 12 bases between. The CDR3 sequence: CASSQDWVGRETQYF. The DNA for the CDR3 is TGCGCCAGCAGCCAAGATTGGGTAGGGAGAGAGACCCAGTACTTC.

The CDR3 DNA reads as TGTGCCAGCAGAATCGCCCTGACCAGCTACACTGAAGCTTTCTTT. Translation: CASRIALTSYTEAFF. The V call is TRBV28, the J call TRBJ1-1; D not certain. The CDR3 loop spans 15 amino acids. Deletions cut 6 bases from V and 3 bases from J, with 17 bases between. From germline, CDR1 is MDHEN and CDR2 SYDVKM.

A few counts support this clone. The rearrangement links TRBV2 to TRBJ2-1; D is undetermined. The germline V and J ends were trimmed by 3 bases and 4 bases, with 4 bases remaining between them. Germline CDR1 SNHLY, CDR2 FYNNEI. This CDR3 has 12 residues. The CDR3 here is CASSDVYNEQFF. DNA for the CDR3: TGTGCCAGCAGTGACGTTTACAATGAGCAGTTCTTC.

The chain recombines TRBV7-2 with TRBJ1-2; 8 bases are a match to TRBD1. V gave up 4 bases and J gave up 4 bases; unmatched junction bases: 5. Germline CDR1 is SGHTA and CDR2 is FQGNSA. This CDR3 is built from 14 residues. The CDR3 sequence is CASSSDRGSYGYTF. The DNA for the CDR3 is TGTGCCAGCAGCTCTGACAGGGGAAGCTATGGCTACACCTTC.